This T cell receptor beta chain came from a study of CD8+CD57+ T cells in acquired aplastic anemia (dated by TCRdb to 2016 to 2019). For the wider study: DNA extracted from sorted CD4+ and CD8+ cells had a mean of about 3.2 ug, with a range of roughly 0.18 to 27.4 ug. CD8+CD57+ expansion was defined as frequency above the mean frequency observed in healthy subjects. The paper as a whole reports these results and caveats: Twenty-nine CD8+ CDR3 sequences were found in both patients and controls but appeared to be highly expressed in patients and within the immunodominant clones of the patients. Patients and healthy controls showed no significant difference in CD8+ Simpson's diversity (P=0.060).

Profiling of TCR beta VDJ combinations and CDR3 sequences used genomic DNA as the template. An Illumina HiSeq 2000 was the platform used for TCR repertoire sequencing. Per the source publication's procedure: Repertoire assessment relied on Simpson's diversity index, CDR3 size and DJ length profiles, and TRBV/TRBJ rearrangement plots. Whichever DNA sequence was most abundant in the deep sequencing data was defined as the immunodominant clone. CDR3 amino acid sequences were screened for sharing across subjects and compared with published repertoires and the VDJdb database. Starting from the raw public reads, TCRdb applied fastp trimming at Q25, assembled clones with MiXCR and retained in-frame beta chains. Each record represents a unique CDR3 protein, reported with the most common genes and DNA among its rows. The V and J calls were not made by the authors but by TCRdb's processing. The sample contains 250,000 to 300,000 distinct CDR3 sequences, 45% to 65% of them found a single time. The top ten clonotypes cover under 1.5% of the sample.

The junction carries 6 bases between V and J, which are trimmed by 4 bases and 2 bases respectively. Spanning cysteine to phenylalanine, the CDR3 consists of 12 amino acids. The retained sequence is limited to the CDR3, 36 bases, with the frame set at the first base. Via the germline V gene, CDR1 is SGHRS and CDR2 YFSETQ. This clonotype was observed many times. What this receptor recognizes is not known. Qualities for individual bases were not recorded, and no much larger clone is one base off. Flow cytometry had shown CD8+CD57+ cell expansion in the patients selected for sequencing. Every patient had a diagnosis of severe acquired aplastic anemia based on International Study of Aplastic Anemia and Agranulocytosis and Camitta criteria. Patients had received no therapy at the time of blood sampling. TCR repertoires of sorted CD4+ and CD8+ blood T cells from severe aplastic anemia patients and healthy subjects were deep-sequenced in the study. Patients were enrolled under clinicaltrials.gov protocols 00001620, 01623167, 00001397, 00071045, 00081523 and 00961064 in the USA. Ficoll-Paque density gradient centrifugation was used to isolate peripheral blood mononuclear cells. Before DNA extraction, CD4+ and CD8+ T cells were sorted by FACS or by magnetic beads.

This receptor was obtained from a human donor with aplastic anemia. Rearrangement joined TRBV5-1 to TRBJ2-5; the D gene cannot be named for sure. Sequencing was done on a sample of sorted CD4+, CD8+, or CD8+CD57+ T cells (not recorded which) from PBMCs. For the CDR3, the sequence is CASSPDQETQYF. The nucleotide sequence reads TGCGCCAGCAGCCCCGATCAAGAGACCCAGTACTTC.